The clone carrying this TCR beta chain has just one count. Its antigen is currently unknown. Libraries were prepared by immunoSEQ multiplex PCR; TCRdb keeps only in-frame clonotypes and omits some of them. The sample lists more than 90,000 clones; 86% were seen once. The record originates from a study of cytomegalovirus exposure and HLA in healthy donors. Across the study: The approximately 120 validation repertoires were produced on the same platform as the 650 or so repertoires of the first cohort. This was reported in a later analysis. Study-wide points: Subsequent analysis found a tendency for first-cohort TCR clusters to co-occur within the 90 to 150 validation repertoires.

The receptor comes from a man aged 18 to 35 in good health and CMV-seronegative. Material for sequencing was PBMCs.

The CDR3 spells CASSRGWDSVYEQYF. Written as DNA, the CDR3 is TGTGCCAGCAGCAGAGGGTGGGACAGCGTTTACGAGCAGTACTTC. The chain combines TRBV11-2 with TRBJ2-7; 7 bases fit TRBD1. The CDR3 length is 15 residues. In germline, CDR1 is SGHAT, CDR2 FQNNGV. Trimming at V came to 5 bases and at J to 4 bases, leaving 11 bases not matched to a gene.